These T cell receptor beta chains were read from a single sample in a study of blood T cell repertoires in COVID-19. Data came from immunoSEQ multiplex PCR; TCRdb stores just in-frame clones and leaves some out. The profile shows 210,000 or so clones, nearly 90% of them singletons. The sequenced sample was PBMCs or T cells enriched from blood (not recorded which). Every receptor here comes from a man aged 25-45 years who had recovered from COVID-19. The conserved cysteine and the conserved F or W are not part of the CDR3 here. Fields, in order: J gene, V gene, CDR3 protein.

j_call: TRBJ2-4; v_call: TRBV5-1; cdr3_aa: ASSSLKNIQY
j_call: TRBJ1-3; v_call: TRBV4-1; cdr3_aa: ASSQRTGGNTIY
j_call: TRBJ2-3; v_call: TRBV5-4; cdr3_aa: ASSLVRSDTQY
j_call: TRBJ1-2; v_call: TRBV6-5; cdr3_aa: ASRTGTQNYGYT
j_call: TRBJ2-3; v_call: TRBV4-2; cdr3_aa: ASSSDRGSDTQY
j_call: TRBJ2-5; v_call: TRBV7-2; cdr3_aa: ASSLLWREGPFRKTQY
j_call: TRBJ2-2; v_call: TRBV5-6; cdr3_aa: ASSYRGLNTGELF
j_call: TRBJ1-2; v_call: TRBV18; cdr3_aa: ASSDRGWYGYT
j_call: TRBJ1-2; v_call: TRBV5-1; cdr3_aa: ASSVTSKEGDGYT
j_call: TRBJ2-1; v_call: TRBV5-1; cdr3_aa: ASSFFLAGRRDNEQF
j_call: TRBJ1-2; v_call: TRBV30; cdr3_aa: AGMRAPEEDGYT
j_call: TRBJ2-5; v_call: TRBV18; cdr3_aa: ASSPPQETQY
j_call: TRBJ1-5; v_call: TRBV7-9; cdr3_aa: ASSLNPGTASNQPQH
j_call: TRBJ2-7; v_call: TRBV9; cdr3_aa: ASSAGQPLTYEQY
j_call: TRBJ1-1; v_call: TRBV11-2; cdr3_aa: ASSLAGGTEAF
j_call: TRBJ2-1; v_call: TRBV4-1; cdr3_aa: ASSQEVNRLEQF
j_call: TRBJ2-2; v_call: TRBV5-1; cdr3_aa: ASSSAGTSGDTGELF